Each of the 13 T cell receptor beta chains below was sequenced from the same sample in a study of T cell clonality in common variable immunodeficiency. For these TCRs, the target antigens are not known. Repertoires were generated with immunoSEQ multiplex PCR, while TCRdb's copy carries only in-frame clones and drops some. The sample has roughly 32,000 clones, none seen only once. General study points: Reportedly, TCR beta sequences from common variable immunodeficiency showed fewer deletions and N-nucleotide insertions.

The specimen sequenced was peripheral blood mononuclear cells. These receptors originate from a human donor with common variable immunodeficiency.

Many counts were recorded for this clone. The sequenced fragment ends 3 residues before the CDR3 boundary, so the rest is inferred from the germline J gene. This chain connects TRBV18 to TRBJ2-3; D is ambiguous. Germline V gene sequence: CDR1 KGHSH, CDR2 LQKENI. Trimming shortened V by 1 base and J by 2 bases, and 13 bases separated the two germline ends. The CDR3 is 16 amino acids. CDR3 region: CASSPQGAAVTDTQYF. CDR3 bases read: TGTGCCAGCTCACCACAGGGCGCCGCCGTCACAGATACG.

CDR3 residues: CASSKGQGQETQYF. The sequenced part of the CDR3 DNA is TGTGCCAGCAGCAAGGGACAGGGGCAAGAGACC. The chain has TRBV5-8 and TRBJ2-5, with 10 positions matching TRBD1. The sequenced fragment ends 3 residues before the CDR3 boundary, so the rest is inferred from the germline J gene. CDR3 length: 14 amino acids. The V and J ends lost 4 bases and 2 bases, in that order; junction bases with no gene match: 2. Germline V gene lookup returns CDR1 SGHTS and CDR2 YDEGEE.

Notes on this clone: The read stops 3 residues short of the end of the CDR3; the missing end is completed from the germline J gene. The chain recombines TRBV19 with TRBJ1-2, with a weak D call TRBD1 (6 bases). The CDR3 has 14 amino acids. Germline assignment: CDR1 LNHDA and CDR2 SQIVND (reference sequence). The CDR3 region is CASKLDRQVGGYTF. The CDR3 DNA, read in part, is TGTGCCAGTAAACTCGACAGGCAGGTCGGCGGC.

CDR3 sequence reads: CASSWGLVQETQYF. The DNA read from the CDR3 is TGCGCCAGCAGCTGGGGACTAGTTCAAGAGACC. The chain is built from TRBV5-1 and TRBJ2-5, with 8 bases lining up with TRBD2. The CDR3 end lies 3 residues beyond the end of the read and is filled in from the germline J gene. Per the germline V gene, CDR1 is SGHRS and CDR2 is YFSETQ. The J segment lost 2 bases and the V segment lost 3 bases, leaving 3 bases of the junction unmatched. The CDR3 consists of 14 residues.

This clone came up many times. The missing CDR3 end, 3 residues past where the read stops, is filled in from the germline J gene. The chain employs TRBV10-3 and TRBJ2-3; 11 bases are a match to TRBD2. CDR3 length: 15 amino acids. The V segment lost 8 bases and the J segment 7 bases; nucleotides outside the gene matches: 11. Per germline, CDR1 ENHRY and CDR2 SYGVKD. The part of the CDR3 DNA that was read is TGTGCCATCGGGCTTAGCGGGAGGGCCGAAAATACG. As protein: CAIGLSGRAENT. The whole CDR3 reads CAIGLSGRAENTQYF.

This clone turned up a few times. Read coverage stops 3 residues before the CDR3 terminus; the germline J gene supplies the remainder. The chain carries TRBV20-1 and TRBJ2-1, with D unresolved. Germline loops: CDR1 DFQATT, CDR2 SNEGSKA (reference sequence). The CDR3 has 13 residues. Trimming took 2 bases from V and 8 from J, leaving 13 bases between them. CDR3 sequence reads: CSARSPTSYEQFF. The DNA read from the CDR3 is TGCAGTGCTAGATCCCCCACTTCTTATGAG.

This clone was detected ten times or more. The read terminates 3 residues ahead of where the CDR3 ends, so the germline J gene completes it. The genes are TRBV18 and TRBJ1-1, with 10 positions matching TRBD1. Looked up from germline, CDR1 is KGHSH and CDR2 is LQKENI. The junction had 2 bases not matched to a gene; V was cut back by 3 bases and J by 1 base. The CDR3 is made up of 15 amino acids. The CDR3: CASSPWDRGNTEAFF. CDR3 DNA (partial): TGTGCCAGCTCACCTTGGGACAGGGGGAACACTGAA. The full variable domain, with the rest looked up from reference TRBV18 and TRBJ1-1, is NAGVMQNPRHLVRRRGQEARLRCSPMKGHSHVYWYRQLPEEGLKFMVYLQKENIIDESGMPKERFSAEFPKEGPSILRIQQVVRGDSAAYFCASSPWDRGNTEAFFGQGTRLTVV.

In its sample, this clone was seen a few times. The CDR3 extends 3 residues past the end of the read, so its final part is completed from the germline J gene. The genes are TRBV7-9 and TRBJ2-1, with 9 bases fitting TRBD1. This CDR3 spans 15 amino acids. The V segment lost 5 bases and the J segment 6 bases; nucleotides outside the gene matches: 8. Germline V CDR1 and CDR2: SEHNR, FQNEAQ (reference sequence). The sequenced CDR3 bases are TGTGCCAGCAGCCCACAACCGGGACAGGGCAATGAG. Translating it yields CASSPQPGQGNE. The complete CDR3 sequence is CASSPQPGQGNEQFF.

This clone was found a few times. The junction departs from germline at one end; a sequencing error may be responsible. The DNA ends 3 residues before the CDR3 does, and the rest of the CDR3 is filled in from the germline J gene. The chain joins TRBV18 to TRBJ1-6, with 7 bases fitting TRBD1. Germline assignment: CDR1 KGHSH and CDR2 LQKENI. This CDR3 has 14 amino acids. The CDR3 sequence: CASSPGQNKSPLHF. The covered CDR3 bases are TGTGCCAGCTCACCGGGACAGAATAAGTCACCC.

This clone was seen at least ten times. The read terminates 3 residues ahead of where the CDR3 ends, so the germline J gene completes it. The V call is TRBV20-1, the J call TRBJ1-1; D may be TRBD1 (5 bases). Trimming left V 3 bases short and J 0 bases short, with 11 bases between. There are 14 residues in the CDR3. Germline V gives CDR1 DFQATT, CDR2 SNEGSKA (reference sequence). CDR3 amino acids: CSARWGEMNTEAFF. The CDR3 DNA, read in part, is TGCAGTGCTAGGTGGGGGGAAATGAACACTGAA.

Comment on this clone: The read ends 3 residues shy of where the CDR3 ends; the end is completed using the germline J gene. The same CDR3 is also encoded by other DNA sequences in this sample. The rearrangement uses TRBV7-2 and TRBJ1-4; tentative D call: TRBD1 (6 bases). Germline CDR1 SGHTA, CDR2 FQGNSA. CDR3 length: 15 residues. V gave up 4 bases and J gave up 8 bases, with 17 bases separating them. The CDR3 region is CASSSVRAGHEKLFF. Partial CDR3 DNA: TGTGCCAGCAGCTCCGTCAGGGCGGGACACGAAAAA.

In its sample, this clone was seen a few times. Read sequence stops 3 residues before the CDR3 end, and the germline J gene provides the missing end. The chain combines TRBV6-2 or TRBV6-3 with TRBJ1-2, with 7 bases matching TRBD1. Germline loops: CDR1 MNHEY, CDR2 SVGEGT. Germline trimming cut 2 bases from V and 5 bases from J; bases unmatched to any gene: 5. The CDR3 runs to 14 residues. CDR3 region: CASSYPGQPYGYTF. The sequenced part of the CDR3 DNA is TGTGCCAGCAGTTACCCGGGACAGCCTTATGGC.

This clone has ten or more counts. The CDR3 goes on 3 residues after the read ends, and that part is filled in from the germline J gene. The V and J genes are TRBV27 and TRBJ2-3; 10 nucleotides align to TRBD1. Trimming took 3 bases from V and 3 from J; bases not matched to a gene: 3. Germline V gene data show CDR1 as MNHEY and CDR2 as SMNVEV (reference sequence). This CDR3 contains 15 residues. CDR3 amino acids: CASSLGTGVTDTQYF. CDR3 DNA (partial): TGTGCCAGCAGTTTGGGGACAGGGGTAACAGATACG.